This TCR beta chain comes out of a study of control samples from healthy donors and cancer patients. Germline values: CDR1 MRHNA, CDR2 SNTAGT. The CDR3 has 12 residues. V lost 5 bases and J 8 bases, leaving 9 bases between the germline ends. Data came from immunoSEQ multiplex PCR; TCRdb stores just in-frame clones and leaves some out. The sample contains 400,000 to 500,000 clones, 90% of which appear only once. Sequenced input: PBMCs. The sequence was collected from a man between 40 and 49 years old with head and neck cancer. This chain uses TRBV6-4 with TRBJ2-2; D remains unclear. The CDR3 bases are TGTGCCAGCAGTCGTATTCCGGGGGAGCTGTTTTTT. Amino acids: CASSRIPGELFF.